The 22 T cell receptor beta chains below were found in one sample sequenced in a study of OX40 agonist ivuxolimab in advanced cancers. Produced via immunoSEQ multiplex PCR; TCRdb's table is partial and in-frame only. The sample records roughly 35,000 clones, 81% being singletons. This sample comprised CD4+ or CD8+ T cells sorted from blood, obtained in a trial of the OX40 agonist ivuxolimab. The source is an adult with an advanced solid tumor such as melanoma, head and neck, liver or kidney cancer.

V is TRBV5-1 and J is TRBJ2-3; no clear D gene. Germline assignment: CDR1 SGHRS and CDR2 YFSETQ. Trimming took off 0 bases at V and 1 base at J, with 9 bases between the two ends. This CDR3 comprises 15 residues. CDR3 sequence: CASSLEIPGTDTQYF. The DNA of the CDR3 is TGCGCCAGCAGCTTGGAAATACCCGGCACAGATACGCAGTATTTT.

The V and J genes are TRBV19 and TRBJ1-5, with D uncertain. From germline, CDR1 is LNHDA and CDR2 SQIVND (reference sequence). The CDR3 spans 15 residues. V lost 3 bases, J lost 3 bases, and 12 bases lay in between. CDR3 in DNA: TGTGCCAGTAGTATTCCCGCCAGGCCCAATCAGCCCCAGCATTTT. Translating it yields CASSIPARPNQPQHF.

This clone was seen a few times. Other DNA sequences within the sample encode an identical CDR3. The chain links TRBV28 to TRBJ1-2; tentatively, D is TRBD1 (5 bases). The CDR3 runs 12 residues. Trimming removed 5 bases at V and 5 bases at J, with 9 bases between. CDR1 is MDHEN and CDR2 is SYDVKM in the germline V gene. For the CDR3, the DNA is TGTGCCAGCAGTGGGACGGGTTATGGCTACACCTTC. Translated: CASSGTGYGYTF.

The rearrangement uses TRBV6-9 and TRBJ2-1; D is tentatively TRBD1 or TRBD2 (5 bases each). The CDR3 contains 15 residues. V was pared by 0 bases and J by 5 bases, with 11 bases between. The germline gives CDR1 MNHGY, CDR2 SVAAGI. The CDR3 nucleotides are TGTGCCAGCAGTTATTCGCCGGGGCGGGACAATGAGCAGTTCTTC. Translating gives CASSYSPGRDNEQFF.

The rearrangement links TRBV2 to TRBJ1-3, with no clear D. The CDR3 contains 17 residues. CDR1 and CDR2 (germline): SNHLY, FYNNEI. Trimming left V 4 bases short and J 3 bases short, with 19 bases between. The DNA for the CDR3 is TGTGCCAGCAGTGCCTCTTTTCGGACGGACGATGGAAACACCATATATTTT. It translates to CASSASFRTDDGNTIYF.

This chain uses TRBV11-3 with TRBJ2-7; the D is unclear. CDR1 and CDR2 (germline): SGHNT, YENEEA. Trimming cost V 5 bases and J 5 bases, with 7 bases left between them. This CDR3 has 11 amino acids. CDR3 sequence: CASSQGHEQYF. CDR3 sequence (DNA): TGTGCCAGCAGCCAAGGCCACGAGCAGTACTTC.

In its sample, this clone was seen once. The germline gene is not matched at one end of the junction; a read error may be the cause. The sample has other DNA sequences that encode this CDR3 too. The V call is TRBV29-1, the J call TRBJ1-2, with TRBD1 as a possible D gene (6 bases). The CDR3 contains 11 residues. Germline V gene sequence: CDR1 SQVTM, CDR2 ANQGSEA. CDR3 nucleotide sequence: TGTAGCGGGACAATCAACTATGGCTACACCTTC. As protein: CSGTINYGYTF.

As DNA, the CDR3 is TGTGCCAGCAGCAAATCCGGAAACAGGTCCGAGCAGTACTTC. Residues: CASSKSGNRSEQYF. V and J are TRBV21-1 and TRBJ2-7; the table names TRBD1, a call not compared with the DNA. TRBV21-1 is reported as a pseudogene. There are 14 residues in the CDR3.

The rearrangement links TRBV7-6 to TRBJ1-1; the D is unclear. CDR1 and CDR2 from the germline V gene are SGHVS and FNYEAQ. The length of the CDR3 is 15 residues. Trimming shortened V by 1 base and J by 1 base, and 10 bases separated the two germline ends. CDR3 sequence reads: CASSLGRIGNTEAFF. The CDR3 DNA sequence: TGTGCCAGCAGCTTAGGCCGGATTGGGAACACTGAAGCTTTCTTT.

V is TRBV7-9 and J is TRBJ1-1; 9 bases line up with TRBD1. V was clipped by 1 base and J by 1 base; unmatched bases: 7. Germline CDR1 reads SEHNR; CDR2 reads FQNEAQ (reference sequence). The CDR3 runs 17 residues. CDR3 in amino acids: CASSLEWDRASNTEAFF. The CDR3 DNA is TGTGCCAGCAGCTTAGAATGGGACAGGGCGTCGAACACTGAAGCTTTCTTT.

This chain connects TRBV15 to TRBJ1-2; D is undetermined. The CDR3 covers 16 residues. V was trimmed by 3 bases and J by 1 base, leaving 15 bases between them. Germline V gene sequence: CDR1 LNHNV, CDR2 YYDKDF (reference sequence). CDR3 bases: TGTGCCACCAGCAGGGGTCCAGGAAGAAATAACTATGGCTACACCTTC. It yields the protein CATSRGPGRNNYGYTF. The whole variable domain, filled in from reference TRBV15 and TRBJ1-2, reads DAMVIQNPRYQVTQFGKPVTLSCSQTLNHNVMYWYQQKSSQAPKLLFHYYDKDFNNEADTPDNFQSRRPNTSFCFLDIRSPGLGDTAMYLCATSRGPGRNNYGYTFGSGTRLTVV.

This clone was detected only once. This chain links TRBV19 with TRBJ2-3; 8 bases agree with TRBD2. The germline V gene encodes CDR1 LNHDA and CDR2 SQIVND (reference sequence). This CDR3 has 18 residues. V lost 0 bases and J lost 2; bases outside the gene matches: 10. The CDR3 here is CASSIEPPGLAFTDTQYF. The CDR3 DNA sequence: TGTGCCAGTAGTATAGAACCCCCCGGACTAGCCTTCACAGATACGCAGTATTTT.

This clone was seen just once. V and J are TRBV29-1 and TRBJ1-1, with 7 nucleotides matching TRBD1. The CDR3 is 15 residues long. After removal of 1 base from V and 6 bases from J, the junction contained 11 bases not matched to a gene. Germline values: CDR1 SQVTM, CDR2 ANQGSEA. The CDR3, as DNA: TGCAGCGTTGAAGTAGGAGCCAGGGGGTACCCTGAAGCTTTCTTT. Residues: CSVEVGARGYPEAFF.

The chain links TRBV7-6 to TRBJ2-5; D gene unclear. Germline loops: CDR1 SGHVS, CDR2 FNYEAQ. V was trimmed by 5 bases and J by 5 bases, leaving 6 bases between them. The CDR3 sequence is 11 residues long. The CDR3 here is CASSPLETQYF. The CDR3 DNA is TGTGCCAGCAGCCCCCTTGAGACCCAGTACTTC.

The chain links TRBV5-1 to TRBJ1-4; 8 bases line up with TRBD1. The CDR3 runs to 14 residues. Germline values: CDR1 SGHRS, CDR2 YFSETQ. Trimming removed 4 bases from V and 4 bases from J; junction bases left unmatched: 3. In nucleotides, the CDR3 is TGCGCCAGCAGCCCGACAGGGGTTAATGAAAAACTGTTTTTT. Translation gives CASSPTGVNEKLFF.

This chain links TRBV6-1 with TRBJ2-1; 9 bases line up with TRBD2. The CDR3 loop spans 15 amino acids. Germline loops: CDR1 MNHNS, CDR2 SASEGT. J lost 7 bases, V lost 2 bases, and 6 bases had no gene match. The CDR3 DNA reads TGTGCCAGCAGTGAAATGGGCGGGAGGGCGAATGAGCAGTTCTTC. This codes for CASSEMGGRANEQFF.

This chain uses TRBV7-2 with TRBJ2-5, with D possibly being TRBD1 (7 bases). The J call is doubtful: the DNA matches TRBJ2-7 better. Germline CDR1 and CDR2: SGHTA and FQGNSA. CDR3 length equals 15 residues. The CDR3 sequence is CASSQRQGGSYEQYF. The CDR3 nucleotides are TGTGCCAGCAGCCAACGACAGGGAGGCTCCTACGAGCAGTACTTC.

This rearrangement joins TRBV2 to TRBJ2-2; 11 positions agree with TRBD1. The germline V gene has CDR1 SNHLY and CDR2 FYNNEI. The CDR3 is 14 residues long. Trimming took 6 bases from V and 6 from J; bases not matched to a gene: 3. Written as DNA, the CDR3 is TGTGCCAGCAGGGGACAGGGGGTCGCCGGGGAGCTGTTTTTT. Its protein is CASRGQGVAGELFF.

The V gene is TRBV19, the J gene TRBJ2-2; possibly TRBD1 or TRBD2 for D (8 bases each). This CDR3 has 18 amino acids. V was trimmed by 5 bases and J by 6 bases, leaving 25 bases between them. Germline V lookup: CDR1 LNHDA, CDR2 SQIVND (reference sequence). The CDR3 nucleotides are TGTGCCAGTAGTCCGGGGGGGACAGGACGCCTCGGGGCCGGGGAGCTGTTTTTT. Translation: CASSPGGTGRLGAGELFF.

The gene calls are TRBV7-3 and TRBJ2-2, with TRBD2 matching 7 bases. The CDR3 has 14 amino acids. The junction had 8 bases not matched to a gene; V was cut back by 7 bases and J by 6 bases. Germline V gene lookup returns CDR1 SGHTA and CDR2 FQGTGA. The CDR3 here is CASKRLAGPGELFF. The CDR3 DNA follows: TGTGCCAGCAAAAGACTAGCCGGTCCCGGGGAGCTGTTTTTT.

The chain has TRBV7-8 and TRBJ2-7; 10 bases match TRBD1. Losses at the gene ends were 4 bases for V and 3 bases for J; bases not matched to a gene: 3. Germline CDR1 and CDR2: SGHVS and FQNEAQ. This CDR3 is 14 amino acids long. Written as DNA, the CDR3 is TGTGCCAGCAGCTCGGGACAGGGGAACTACGAGCAGTACTTC. This sequence encodes CASSSGQGNYEQYF. Full variable domain (rest looked up from reference TRBV7-8 and TRBJ2-7): GAGVSQSPRYKVAKRGQDVALRCDPISGHVSLFWYQQALGQGPEFLTYFQNEAQLDKSGLPSDRFFAERPEGSVSTLKIQRTQQEDSAVYLCASSSGQGNYEQYFGPGTRLTVT.

The rearrangement links TRBV6-5 to TRBJ2-2; 7 bases line up with TRBD1. This CDR3 has 14 residues. Germline CDR1 is MNHEY and CDR2 is SVGAGI. Trimming removed 2 bases from V and 6 bases from J; junction bases left unmatched: 3. The CDR3 loop is CASSYNRGPGELFF. CDR3 DNA sequence: TGTGCCAGCAGTTACAACAGGGGACCCGGGGAGCTGTTTTTT.